This T cell receptor (beta chain) stems from a study of blood T cell repertoires in COVID-19. Study details: PBMCs, B-cell-depleted T cells, or T cells provided the cDNA or gDNA that made up the material.

Sequenced by immunoSEQ multiplex PCR; TCRdb stores in-frame clones only, minus some. The repertoire holds just under 350,000 clones, with 88% as singletons. Followed over time, Seattle patients had been enrolled while infection was active. Sequencing input: peripheral blood. The receptor was derived from a woman aged 70 to 79 with COVID-19, enrolled during active disease.

The CDR3 bases are TGTGCCAGTTACAGGGGGCAGTATGAAAAACTGTTTTTT. It encodes CASYRGQYEKLFF. The chain links TRBV2 to TRBJ1-4; 9 positions agree with TRBD1. Germline CDR1 and CDR2: SNHLY and FYNNEI. V dropped 9 bases and J dropped 6; count of bases not matched to a gene: 5. This CDR3 is 13 amino acids long.